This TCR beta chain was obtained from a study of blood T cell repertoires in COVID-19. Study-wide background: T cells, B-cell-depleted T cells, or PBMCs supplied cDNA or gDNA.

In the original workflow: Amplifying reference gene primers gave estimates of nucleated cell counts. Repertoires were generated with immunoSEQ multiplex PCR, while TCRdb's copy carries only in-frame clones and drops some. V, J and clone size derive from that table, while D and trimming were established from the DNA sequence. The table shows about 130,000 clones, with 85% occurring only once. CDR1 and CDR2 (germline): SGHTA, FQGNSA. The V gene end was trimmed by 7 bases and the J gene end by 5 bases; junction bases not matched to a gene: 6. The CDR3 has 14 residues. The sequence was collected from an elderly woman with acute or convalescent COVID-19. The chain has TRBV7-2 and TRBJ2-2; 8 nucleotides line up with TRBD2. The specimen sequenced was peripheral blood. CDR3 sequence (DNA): TGTGCCAGCAAGCCCGGGGGGGCGACCGGGGAGCTGTTTTTT. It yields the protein CASKPGGATGELFF.